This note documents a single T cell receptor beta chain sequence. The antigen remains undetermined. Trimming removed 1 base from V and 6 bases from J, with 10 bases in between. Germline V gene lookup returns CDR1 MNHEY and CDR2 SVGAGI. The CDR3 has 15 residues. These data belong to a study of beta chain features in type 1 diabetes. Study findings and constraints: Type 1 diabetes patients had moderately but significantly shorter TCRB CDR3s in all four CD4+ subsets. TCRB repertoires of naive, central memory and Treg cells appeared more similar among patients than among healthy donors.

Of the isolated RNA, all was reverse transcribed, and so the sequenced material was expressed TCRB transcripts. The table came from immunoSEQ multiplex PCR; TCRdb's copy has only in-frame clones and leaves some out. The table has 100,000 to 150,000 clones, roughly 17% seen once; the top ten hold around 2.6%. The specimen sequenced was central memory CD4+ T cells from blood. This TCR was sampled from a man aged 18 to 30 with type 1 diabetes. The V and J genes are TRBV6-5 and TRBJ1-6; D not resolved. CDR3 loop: CASSYWASGNSPLHF. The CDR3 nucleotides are TGTGCCAGCAGTTACTGGGCCTCCGGTAATTCACCCCTCCACTTT.